The 10 T cell receptor beta chains below all came from one sample that was sequenced in a study of regulatory T cells in long-lasting Graves disease. Stated time point: persistent/refractory GD, antithyroid drugs over 5 years with positive TRAb. Scientists built the TCR library using RNA that was extracted from PBMCs. CDR3-region Arm-PCR and iRepertoire HTBI primers produced the TCR beta libraries. TCRdb re-called the multiplex PCR reads with MiXCR, one entry per CDR3 protein. The sample includes 300,000 or so distinct CDR3 sequences, around a fifth seen only once; the top ten take less than 35%. Sequencing used peripheral blood mononuclear cells (PBMCs), obtained when the disease was refractory, from a patient treated with antithyroid drugs. These receptors all come from a female donor with Graves disease.

The table lists this clonotype with many counts. One junction end does not reproduce the germline sequence, and a read error may be involved. The V call is TRBV5-1, the J call TRBJ1-1; D is undetermined. The CDR3 totals 14 residues. CDR1 and CDR2 (germline): SGHRS, YFSETQ. The CDR3 DNA is TGTGCCAGCAGACCAACTACGGGGAACACTGAAGCTTTCTTT. Encoded protein: CASRPTTGNTEAFF.

This clonotype was observed many times. This chain uses TRBV9 with TRBJ2-5, with 8 bases lining up with TRBD2. V shed 3 bases, J shed 4 bases, and the junction held 8 bases outside the gene matches. The germline gives CDR1 SGDLS, CDR2 YYNGEE. This CDR3 has 15 residues. The CDR3 DNA is TGTGCCAGCAGCGCGGGAGGGCGGATGGCAGAGACCCAGTACTTC. Translating it yields CASSAGGRMAETQYF.

V usage is TRBV7-2 and J usage is TRBJ2-7, with 9 positions matching TRBD2. The CDR3 totals 15 residues. The ends lost 2 bases at V and 2 bases at J; junction bases unmatched: 4. Germline V gene data show CDR1 as SGHTA and CDR2 as FQGNSA. CDR3 in DNA: TGTGCCAGCAGCTTAAGCCGCGGGGGGGCCTACGAGCAGTACTTC. This sequence encodes CASSLSRGGAYEQYF.

This clonotype was found many times. The chain joins TRBV20-1 to TRBJ2-7; TRBD1 agrees at 7 bases. This CDR3 contains 13 residues. V lost 6 bases, J lost 2 bases, and 7 bases stayed unmatched. Germline-derived CDR1 and CDR2 are DFQATT and SNEGSKA (reference sequence). The CDR3 DNA follows: TGCAGTGCCCCTCGACAGGGCACCTACGAGCAGTACTTC. It codes for CSAPRQGTYEQYF.

This clonotype was detected only a few times. V is TRBV11-2 and J is TRBJ2-5, with 7 bases identical to TRBD1. After removal of 5 bases from V and 2 bases from J, the junction contained 8 bases not matched to a gene. The germline V gene encodes CDR1 SGHAT and CDR2 FQNNGV. The CDR3 has 15 residues. The chain's CDR3 is CASSPTRTGQETQYF. CDR3 sequence (DNA): TGTGCCAGCAGCCCTACTCGGACAGGTCAAGAGACCCAGTACTTC.

This clonotype was seen at least ten times. V usage is TRBV20-1 and J usage is TRBJ1-2, with D possibly being TRBD1 (6 bases). CDR3 length equals 13 residues. Germline CDR1 and CDR2: DFQATT and SNEGSKA (reference sequence). The germline V and J ends were trimmed by 3 bases and 5 bases, with 13 bases remaining between them. CDR3 DNA: TGCAGTGCTAGTCATCAACAGGGATATGGCTACACCTTC. This sequence encodes CSASHQQGYGYTF.

This clonotype was seen at least ten times. The V and J genes are TRBV6-1 and TRBJ2-7, with D hard to call. CDR3 length: 12 residues. The germline V and J ends were trimmed by 5 bases and 7 bases, with 12 bases remaining between them. Germline CDR1 MNHNS, CDR2 SASEGT. CDR3 sequence reads: CASSKAVGEQYF. The CDR3 nucleotides read TGTGCCAGCAGTAAGGCGGTAGGGGAGCAGTACTTC.

The table lists this clonotype with many counts. V usage is TRBV10-3 and J usage is TRBJ2-7, with D tentatively TRBD1 or TRBD2 (6 bases each). CDR3 length: 15 residues. In germline, CDR1 is ENHRY, CDR2 SYGVKD. Trimming stripped 4 bases from V and 2 bases from J, with 15 bases between. This CDR3 is CAISGGTGATYEQYF. The CDR3 DNA is TGTGCCATCAGTGGTGGCACGGGGGCGACCTACGAGCAGTACTTC.

This clonotype was counted many times. The chain couples TRBV12-3 or TRBV12-4 to TRBJ1-1, with 10 nucleotides matching TRBD1. With 5 bases clipped from V and 0 bases from J, the junction kept 24 bases outside the gene matches. The CDR3 sequence is 22 residues long. CDR3 sequence reads: CASSPHIRWAGTGDTMNTEAFF. The CDR3 DNA sequence: TGTGCCAGCAGTCCGCATATACGGTGGGCCGGGACAGGGGATACCATGAACACTGAAGCTTTCTTT.

In the case of this clonotype: One base separates it from a far larger clone, so it is likely a read error. As DNA, the CDR3 is TGTGCCAGCAGCTCCCCTCTCCACGAGCAGTACTTC. This sequence encodes CASSSPLHEQYF. This chain uses TRBV2 with TRBJ2-7; D uncertain. The CDR3 is 12 residues long. Germline V gene sequence: CDR1 SNHLY, CDR2 FYNNEI. Trimming left V 6 bases short and J 5 bases short, with 11 bases between.